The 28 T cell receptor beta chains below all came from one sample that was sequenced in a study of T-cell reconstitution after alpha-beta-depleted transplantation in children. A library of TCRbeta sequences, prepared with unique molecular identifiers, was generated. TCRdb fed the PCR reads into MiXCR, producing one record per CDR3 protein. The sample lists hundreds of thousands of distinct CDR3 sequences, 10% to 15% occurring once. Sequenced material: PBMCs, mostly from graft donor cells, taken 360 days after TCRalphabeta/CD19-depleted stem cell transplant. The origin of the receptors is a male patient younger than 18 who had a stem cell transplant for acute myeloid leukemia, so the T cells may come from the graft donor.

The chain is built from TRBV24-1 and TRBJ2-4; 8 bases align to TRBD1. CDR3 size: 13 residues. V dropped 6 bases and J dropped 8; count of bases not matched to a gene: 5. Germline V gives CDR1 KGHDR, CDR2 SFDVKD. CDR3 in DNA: TGTGCCACCAGTCGGACAGGGTACCACATTCAGTACTTC. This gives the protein CATSRTGYHIQYF.

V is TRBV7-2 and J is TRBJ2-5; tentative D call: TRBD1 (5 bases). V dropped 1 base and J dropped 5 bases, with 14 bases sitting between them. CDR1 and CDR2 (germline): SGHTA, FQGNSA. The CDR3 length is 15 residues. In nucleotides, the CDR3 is TGTGCCAGCAGCTTAGTCTCAGGGCTTCGGGAGACCCAGTACTTC. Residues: CASSLVSGLRETQYF.

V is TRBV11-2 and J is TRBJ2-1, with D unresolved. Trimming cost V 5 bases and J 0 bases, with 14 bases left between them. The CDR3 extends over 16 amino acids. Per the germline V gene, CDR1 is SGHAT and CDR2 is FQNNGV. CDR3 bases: TGTGCCAGCAGCCCCTCGGTCAGCGACTCCTACAATGAGCAGTTCTTC. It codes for CASSPSVSDSYNEQFF.

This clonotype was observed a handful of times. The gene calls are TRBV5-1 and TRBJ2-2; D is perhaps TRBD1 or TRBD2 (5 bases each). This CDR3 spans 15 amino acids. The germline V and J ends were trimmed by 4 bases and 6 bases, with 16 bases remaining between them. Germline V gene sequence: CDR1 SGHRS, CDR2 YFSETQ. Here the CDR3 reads CASSPRDPPSGELFF. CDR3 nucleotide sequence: TGCGCCAGCAGCCCCCGGGACCCTCCTTCCGGGGAGCTGTTTTTT. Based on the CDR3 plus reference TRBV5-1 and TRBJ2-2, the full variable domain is KAGVTQTPRYLIKTRGQQVTLSCSPISGHRSVSWYQQTPGQGLQFLFEYFSETQRNKGNFPGRFSGRQFSNSRSEMNVSTLELGDSALYLCASSPRDPPSGELFFGEGSRLTVL.

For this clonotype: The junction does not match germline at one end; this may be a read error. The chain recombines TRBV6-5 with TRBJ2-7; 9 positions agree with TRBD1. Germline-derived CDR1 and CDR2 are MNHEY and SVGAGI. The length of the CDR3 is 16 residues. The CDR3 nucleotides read TGTGCCAGCAGGTACTCCGAGGGACAGGGACGCTACGAGCAGTACTTC. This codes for CASRYSEGQGRYEQYF.

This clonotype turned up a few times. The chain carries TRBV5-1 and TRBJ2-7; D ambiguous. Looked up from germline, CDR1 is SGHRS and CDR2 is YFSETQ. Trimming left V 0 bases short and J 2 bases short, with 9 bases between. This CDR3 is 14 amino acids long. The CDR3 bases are TGCGCCAGCAGCTTGGACCCACGAACCTACGAGCAGTACTTC. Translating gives CASSLDPRTYEQYF.

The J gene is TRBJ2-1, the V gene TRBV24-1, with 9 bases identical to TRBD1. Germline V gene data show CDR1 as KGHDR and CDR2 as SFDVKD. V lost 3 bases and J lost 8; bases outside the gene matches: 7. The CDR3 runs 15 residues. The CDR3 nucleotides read TGTGCCACCAGTGATACAGGGGGCTTTAGCGATGAGCAGTTCTTC. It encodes CATSDTGGFSDEQFF.

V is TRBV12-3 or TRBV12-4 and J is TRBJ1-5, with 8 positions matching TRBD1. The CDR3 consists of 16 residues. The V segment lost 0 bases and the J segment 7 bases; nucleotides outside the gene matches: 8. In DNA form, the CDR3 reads TGTGCCAGCAGTTTAGCTGGCAGGGGGCTTTTCCAGCCCCAGCATTTT. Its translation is CASSLAGRGLFQPQHF.

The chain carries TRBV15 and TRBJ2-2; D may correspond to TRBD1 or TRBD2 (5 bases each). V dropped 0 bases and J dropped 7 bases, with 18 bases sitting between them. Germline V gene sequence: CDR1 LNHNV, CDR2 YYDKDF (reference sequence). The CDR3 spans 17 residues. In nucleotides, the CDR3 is TGTGCCACCAGCAGAGATCGTGGGACCCACGTAGGCGGGGAGCTGTTTTTT. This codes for CATSRDRGTHVGGELFF.

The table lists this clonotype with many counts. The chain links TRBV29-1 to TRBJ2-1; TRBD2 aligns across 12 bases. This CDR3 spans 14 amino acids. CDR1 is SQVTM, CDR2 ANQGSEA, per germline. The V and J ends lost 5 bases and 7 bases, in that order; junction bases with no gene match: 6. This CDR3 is CSVYLAGGPNEQFF. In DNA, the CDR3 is TGCAGCGTTTATCTAGCGGGAGGGCCTAATGAGCAGTTCTTC.

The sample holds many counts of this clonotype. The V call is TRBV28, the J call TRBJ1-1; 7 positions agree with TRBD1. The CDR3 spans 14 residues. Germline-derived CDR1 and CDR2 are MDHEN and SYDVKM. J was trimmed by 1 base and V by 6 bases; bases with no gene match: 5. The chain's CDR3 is CASSRQGRNTEAFF. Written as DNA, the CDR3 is TGTGCCAGCAGCAGACAGGGCCGGAACACTGAAGCTTTCTTT.

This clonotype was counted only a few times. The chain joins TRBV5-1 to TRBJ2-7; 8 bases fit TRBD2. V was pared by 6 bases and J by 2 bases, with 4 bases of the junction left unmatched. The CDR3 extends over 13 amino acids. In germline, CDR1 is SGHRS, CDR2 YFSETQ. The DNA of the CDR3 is TGCGCCAGCAAAGGTAGCGGGACCTACGAGCAGTACTTC. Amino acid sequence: CASKGSGTYEQYF. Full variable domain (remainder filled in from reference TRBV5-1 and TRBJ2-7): KAGVTQTPRYLIKTRGQQVTLSCSPISGHRSVSWYQQTPGQGLQFLFEYFSETQRNKGNFPGRFSGRQFSNSRSEMNVSTLELGDSALYLCASKGSGTYEQYFGPGTRLTVT.

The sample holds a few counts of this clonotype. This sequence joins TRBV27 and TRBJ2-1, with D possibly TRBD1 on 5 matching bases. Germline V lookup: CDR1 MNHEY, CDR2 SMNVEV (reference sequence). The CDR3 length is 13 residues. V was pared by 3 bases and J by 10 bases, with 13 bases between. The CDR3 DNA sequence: TGTGCCAGCAGTTTGGCAGGGCGCCGGGAGCAGTTCTTC. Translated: CASSLAGRREQFF.

This chain's CDR3 is CASSYLGLAGNEQYF. The CDR3 nucleotides read TGTGCCAGCAGTTACCTGGGACTAGCGGGAAACGAGCAGTACTTC. The J gene is TRBJ2-7, the V gene TRBV6-5, with 13 bases that match TRBD2. CDR3 length: 15 residues. Looked up from germline, CDR1 is MNHEY and CDR2 is SVGAGI. With 2 bases clipped from V and 5 bases from J, the junction kept 3 bases outside the gene matches.

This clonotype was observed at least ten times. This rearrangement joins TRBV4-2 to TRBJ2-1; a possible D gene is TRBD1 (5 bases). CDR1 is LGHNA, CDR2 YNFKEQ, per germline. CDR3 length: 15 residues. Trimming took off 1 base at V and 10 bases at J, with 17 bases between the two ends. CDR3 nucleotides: TGTGCCAGCAGCCAAGTAGATAAAATGGGGCGAGAGCAGTTCTTC. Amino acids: CASSQVDKMGREQFF.

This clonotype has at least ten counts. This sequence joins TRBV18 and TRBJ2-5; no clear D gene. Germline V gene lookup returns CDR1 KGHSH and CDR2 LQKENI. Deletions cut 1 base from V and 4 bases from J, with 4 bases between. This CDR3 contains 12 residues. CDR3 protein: CASSPLGETQYF. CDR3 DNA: TGTGCCAGCTCACCACTAGGAGAGACCCAGTACTTC.

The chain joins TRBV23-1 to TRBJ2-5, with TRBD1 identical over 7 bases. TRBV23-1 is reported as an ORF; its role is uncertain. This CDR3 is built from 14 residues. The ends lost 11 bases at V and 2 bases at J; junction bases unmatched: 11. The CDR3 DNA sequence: TGCGCCGCGGAAAACGACAGGGTACAAGAGACCCAGTACTTC. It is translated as CAAENDRVQETQYF.

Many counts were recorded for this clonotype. The CDR3 sequence: CSARTGSEAFF. The CDR3, as DNA: TGCAGTGCTAGAACGGGGTCTGAAGCTTTCTTT. This chain uses TRBV20-1 with TRBJ1-1; no firm D call. In germline, CDR1 is DFQATT, CDR2 SNEGSKA (reference sequence). V was clipped by 2 bases and J by 6 bases, with 7 bases between them. The CDR3 consists of 11 residues.

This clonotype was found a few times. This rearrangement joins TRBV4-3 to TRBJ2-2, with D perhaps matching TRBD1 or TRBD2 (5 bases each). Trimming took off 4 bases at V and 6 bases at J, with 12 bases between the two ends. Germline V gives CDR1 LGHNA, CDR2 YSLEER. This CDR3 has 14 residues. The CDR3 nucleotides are TGCGCCAGCAGCCCCCGGGACCCCTCCGGGGAGCTGTTTTTT. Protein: CASSPRDPSGELFF.

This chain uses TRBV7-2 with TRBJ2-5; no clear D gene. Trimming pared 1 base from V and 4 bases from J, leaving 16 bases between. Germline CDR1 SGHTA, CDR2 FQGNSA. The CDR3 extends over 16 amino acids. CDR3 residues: CASSLVASRSGETQYF. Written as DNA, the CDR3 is TGTGCCAGCAGCTTAGTCGCTAGTCGGTCTGGAGAGACCCAGTACTTC.

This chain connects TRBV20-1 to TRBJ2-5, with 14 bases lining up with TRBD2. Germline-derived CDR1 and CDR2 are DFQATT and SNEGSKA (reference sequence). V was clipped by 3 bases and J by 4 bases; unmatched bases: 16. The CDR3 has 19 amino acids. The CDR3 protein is CSASWGLAGAVTVGETQYF. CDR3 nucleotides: TGCAGTGCTAGCTGGGGACTAGCGGGAGCGGTCACGGTAGGAGAGACCCAGTACTTC.

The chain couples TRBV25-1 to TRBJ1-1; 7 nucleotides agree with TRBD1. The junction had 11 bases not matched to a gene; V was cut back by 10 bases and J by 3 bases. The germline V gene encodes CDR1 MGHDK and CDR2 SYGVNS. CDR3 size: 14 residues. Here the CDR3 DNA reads TGTGCCATCCAGGGGGGCAGGGTAGACACTGAAGCTTTCTTT. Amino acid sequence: CAIQGGRVDTEAFF. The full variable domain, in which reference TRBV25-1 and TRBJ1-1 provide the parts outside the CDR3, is EADIYQTPRYLVIGTGKKITLECSQTMGHDKMYWYQQDPGMELHLIHYSYGVNSTEKGDLSSESTVSRIRTEHFPLTLESARPSHTSQYLCAIQGGRVDTEAFFGQGTRLTVV.

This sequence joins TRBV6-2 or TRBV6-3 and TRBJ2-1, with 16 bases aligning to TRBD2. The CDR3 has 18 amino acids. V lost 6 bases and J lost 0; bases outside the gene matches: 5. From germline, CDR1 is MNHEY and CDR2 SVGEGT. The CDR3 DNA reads TGTGCCAGCAGCCGGGGACTAGCGGGAGGGATCTCCTACAATGAGCAGTTCTTC. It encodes CASSRGLAGGISYNEQFF.

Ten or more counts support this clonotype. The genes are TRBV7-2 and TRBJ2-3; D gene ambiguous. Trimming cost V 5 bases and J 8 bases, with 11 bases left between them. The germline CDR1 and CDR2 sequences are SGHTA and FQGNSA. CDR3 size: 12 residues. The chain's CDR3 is CASSPPHGTQYF. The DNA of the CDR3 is TGTGCCAGCAGCCCCCCGCACGGTACGCAGTATTTT.

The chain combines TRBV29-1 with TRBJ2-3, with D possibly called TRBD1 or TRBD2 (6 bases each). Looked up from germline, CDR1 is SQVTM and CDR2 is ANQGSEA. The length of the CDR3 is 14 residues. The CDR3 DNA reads TGCATCGCCTGGAGGGGGGCGAACACAGATACGCAGTATTTT. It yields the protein CIAWRGANTDTQYF.

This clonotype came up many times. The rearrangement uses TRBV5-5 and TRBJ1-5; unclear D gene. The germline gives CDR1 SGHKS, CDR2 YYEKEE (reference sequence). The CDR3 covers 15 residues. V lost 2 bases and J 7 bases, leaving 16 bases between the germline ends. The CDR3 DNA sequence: TGTGCCAGCAGCTTATCTATCGGGGTTGGCCAGCCCCAGCATTTT. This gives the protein CASSLSIGVGQPQHF.

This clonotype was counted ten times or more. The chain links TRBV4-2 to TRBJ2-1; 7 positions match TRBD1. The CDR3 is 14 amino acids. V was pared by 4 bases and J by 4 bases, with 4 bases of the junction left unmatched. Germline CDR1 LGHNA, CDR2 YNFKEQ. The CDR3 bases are TGTGCCAGCAGCCCAAGGGGACAGTACAATGAGCAGTTCTTC. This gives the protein CASSPRGQYNEQFF.

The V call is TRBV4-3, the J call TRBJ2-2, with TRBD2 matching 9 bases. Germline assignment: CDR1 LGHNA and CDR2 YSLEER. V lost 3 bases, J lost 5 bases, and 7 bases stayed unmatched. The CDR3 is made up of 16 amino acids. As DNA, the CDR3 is TGCGCCAGCAGCCACTTAGCGGGAGCCGGTACCGGGGAGCTGTTTTTT. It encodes CASSHLAGAGTGELFF.